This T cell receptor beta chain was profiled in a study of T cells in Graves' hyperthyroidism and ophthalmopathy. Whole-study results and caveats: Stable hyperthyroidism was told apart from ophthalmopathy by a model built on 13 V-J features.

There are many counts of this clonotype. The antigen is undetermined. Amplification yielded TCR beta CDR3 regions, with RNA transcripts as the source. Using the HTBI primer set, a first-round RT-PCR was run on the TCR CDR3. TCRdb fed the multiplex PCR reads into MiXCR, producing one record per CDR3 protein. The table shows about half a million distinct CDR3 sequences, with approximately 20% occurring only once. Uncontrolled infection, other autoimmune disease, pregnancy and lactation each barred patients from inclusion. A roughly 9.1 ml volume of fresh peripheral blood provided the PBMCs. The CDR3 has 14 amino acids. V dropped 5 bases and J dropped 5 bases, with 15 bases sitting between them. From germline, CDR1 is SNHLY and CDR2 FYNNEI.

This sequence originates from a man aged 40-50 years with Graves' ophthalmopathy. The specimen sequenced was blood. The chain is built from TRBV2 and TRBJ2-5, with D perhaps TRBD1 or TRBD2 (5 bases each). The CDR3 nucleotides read TGTGCCAGCAGTACCGGGACCGGCGGGGAGACCCAGTACTTC. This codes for CASSTGTGGETQYF.